This TCR beta chain comes out of a study of T-cell memory formation after mild COVID-19. There are many counts of this clonotype. The antigen remains unidentified. TCRdb itself ran the 5' RACE reads through MiXCR, one entry per CDR3 protein. The data show fewer than 110,000 distinct CDR3 sequences, with around 14% seen just once and about 39% held by the top ten. Study-wide results and limits: Contracting CD4+ clones lay largely in CM and EM, with CD8+ ones residing in EMRA. A second wave of clones peaked on day 37, and their SARS-CoV-2 specificity went unconfirmed. Memory sampled before infection contained some responding clones, suggesting cross-reactive memory joined.

Deletions cut 5 bases from V and 5 bases from J, with 12 bases between. The CDR3 has 14 residues. Germline V gene data show CDR1 as SGHAT and CDR2 as FQNNGV. The V gene is TRBV11-2, the J gene TRBJ2-2; tentative D call: TRBD1 (6 bases). The receptor was isolated from a man between 18 and 35 years old who had mild COVID-19 (a few samples of this study predate the infection). Cell type and time point are not known. Input material: PBMCs or a T cell subset sorted from them (not recorded which). CDR3 residues: CASSPSQGTGELFF. CDR3 nucleotide sequence: TGTGCCAGCAGCCCCTCACAGGGAACCGGGGAGCTGTTTTTT.